These 21 T cell receptor beta chains were sequenced from one sample in a study of CD8 T cells in Susac syndrome. Random hexamers primed reverse transcription of about 0.5 to 1 ug RNA. In TCRdb, the immunoSEQ multiplex PCR reads were re-called with MiXCR into one record per CDR3 protein. Of fewer than 300,000 distinct CDR3 sequences detected, 70% to 90% appear once; the ten largest clones hold about 0.11%. Sequenced: CD8+ T cells from PBMCs. The receptor source for this set is a human donor with multiple sclerosis.

V and J are TRBV13 and TRBJ2-1; D is ambiguous. The CDR3 sequence is 10 residues long. Germline V gene data show CDR1 as PRHDT and CDR2 as FYEKMQ (reference sequence). Trimming took off 6 bases at V and 7 bases at J, with 4 bases between the two ends. CDR3 coding DNA: TGTGCCAGCAGGCGGAATGAGCAGTTCTTC. Translated: CASRRNEQFF.

There are a few counts of this clonotype. V is TRBV7-4 and J is TRBJ2-3; D unclear. The CDR3 covers 13 residues. The germline V gene has CDR1 SGHVT and CDR2 SQSDAQ. Trimming shortened V by 4 bases and J by 5 bases, and 10 bases separated the two germline ends. The CDR3 nucleotides are TGTGCCAGCAGCTCCGGTCCGAGAGATACGCAGTATTTT. Translating gives CASSSGPRDTQYF.

The chain uses TRBV27 and TRBJ1-1; D unresolved. CDR1 is MNHEY, CDR2 SMNVEV, per germline (reference sequence). The CDR3 extends over 13 amino acids. Trimming left V 0 bases short and J 4 bases short, with 6 bases between. The CDR3 spells CASSLSSSTEAFF. In DNA, the CDR3 is TGTGCCAGCAGTTTATCCTCCAGCACTGAAGCTTTCTTT.

J is TRBJ2-2 and V is TRBV30; a weak D match, TRBD2 (6 bases). The CDR3 is 13 amino acids. V lost 3 bases to trimming and J lost 6 bases, with 11 bases between them. In germline, CDR1 is GTSNPN, CDR2 SVGIG (reference sequence). The CDR3 nucleotides read TGTGCCTGGAGGATAGGAGGGCCCGGGGAGCTGTTTTTT. This sequence encodes CAWRIGGPGELFF.

The J gene is TRBJ2-1, the V gene TRBV6-6; 11 bases align to TRBD2. CDR3 length equals 12 residues. Trimming took 11 bases from V and 5 from J; bases not matched to a gene: 2. Germline CDR1 MNHNY, CDR2 SVGAGI (reference sequence). CDR3 protein: CAGTSGNNEQFF. DNA for the CDR3: TGTGCCGGGACTAGCGGTAACAATGAGCAGTTCTTC.

This clonotype was seen just once. This chain joins TRBV28 and TRBJ2-1; no firm D call. The germline CDR1 and CDR2 sequences are MDHEN and SYDVKM. V was trimmed by 6 bases and J by 6 bases, leaving 12 bases between them. The CDR3 consists of 13 residues. The CDR3 region has the DNA TGTGCCAGCAGCCTTGAGATATTCAATGAGCAGTTCTTC. Amino acids: CASSLEIFNEQFF.

In its sample, this clonotype was seen a few times. The chain employs TRBV28 and TRBJ2-5, with a possible D match to TRBD2 (5 bases). Germline V gene lookup returns CDR1 MDHEN and CDR2 SYDVKM. This CDR3 is 14 amino acids long. V was clipped by 2 bases and J by 4 bases, with 11 bases between them. CDR3 nucleotide sequence: TGTGCCAGCAGTTTAAGTGGGAGCGCAGAGACCCAGTACTTC. Amino acid sequence: CASSLSGSAETQYF.

This chain connects TRBV12-3 or TRBV12-4 to TRBJ2-5; 12 bases are a match to TRBD2. V shed 6 bases, J shed 5 bases, and the junction held 7 bases outside the gene matches. The CDR3 totals 15 residues. CDR3 sequence reads: CASSQTSGRRETQYF. CDR3 coding DNA: TGTGCCAGCAGCCAGACTAGCGGGAGACGGGAGACCCAGTACTTC.

This clonotype was detected only a few times. The chain couples TRBV2 to TRBJ2-1; possibly TRBD1 for D (5 bases). The CDR3 extends over 12 amino acids. The V and J ends lost 4 bases and 7 bases respectively, with 8 bases between them. Germline assignment: CDR1 SNHLY and CDR2 FYNNEI. The CDR3 DNA sequence: TGTGCCAGCAGTGGACAGTATAATGAGCAGTTCTTC. Residues: CASSGQYNEQFF.

The rearrangement joins TRBV28 to TRBJ2-7, with D possibly matching TRBD1 (7 bases). CDR1 and CDR2 (germline): MDHEN, SYDVKM. The CDR3 loop spans 17 amino acids. Trimming removed 2 bases at V and 3 bases at J, with 20 bases between. The CDR3 DNA follows: TGTGCCAGCAGTTTAAGGTGGAGGGACAGACGCCACTACGAGCAGTACTTC. Protein product: CASSLRWRDRRHYEQYF.

A few counts support this clonotype. J is TRBJ2-7 and V is TRBV6-1, with 7 bases matching TRBD1. This CDR3 has 14 residues. The V gene end was trimmed by 4 bases and the J gene end by 3 bases; junction bases not matched to a gene: 6. Germline loops: CDR1 MNHNS, CDR2 SASEGT. CDR3 DNA sequence: TGTGCCAGCAGTGCCGGACAGGCAGACTACGAGCAGTACTTC. Translated: CASSAGQADYEQYF.

A remark on this clonotype: The junction shows a germline mismatch at one end, possibly a read error. The chain is built from TRBV24-1 and TRBJ2-7; D is perhaps TRBD2 (6 bases). The CDR3 totals 15 residues. CDR1 KGHDR and CDR2 SFDVKD come from the germline V gene. CDR3: CATSVGLGTPYGQYF. CDR3 DNA: TGTGCCACCAGTGTGGGCCTCGGGACTCCCTACGGGCAGTACTTC.

J is TRBJ2-5 and V is TRBV9; TRBD2 agrees at 9 bases. The length of the CDR3 is 16 residues. CDR1 and CDR2 from the germline V gene are SGDLS and YYNGEE. V was pared by 0 bases and J by 4 bases, with 7 bases of the junction left unmatched. The CDR3 sequence is CASSVARSGSGETQYF. The CDR3, as DNA: TGTGCCAGCAGCGTAGCTCGTAGCGGGAGTGGAGAGACCCAGTACTTC.

The chain links TRBV2 to TRBJ1-4, with 9 bases lining up with TRBD1. Germline assignment: CDR1 SNHLY and CDR2 FYNNEI. CDR3 length: 15 amino acids. V lost 6 bases, J lost 1 base, and 3 bases stayed unmatched. CDR3 protein: CASRQGAGTNEKLFF. Written as DNA, the CDR3 is TGTGCCAGCAGACAGGGGGCAGGAACTAATGAAAAACTGTTTTTT.

The gene calls are TRBV28 and TRBJ1-2, with a possible D match to TRBD1 (5 bases). Trimming pared 7 bases from V and 5 bases from J, leaving 17 bases between. The germline CDR1 and CDR2 sequences are MDHEN and SYDVKM. This CDR3 has 14 residues. The DNA of the CDR3 is TGTGCCAGCACCAACCCCCAGGGCCCATATGGCTACACCTTC. This codes for CASTNPQGPYGYTF.

The chain combines TRBV3-1 with TRBJ1-1, with 7 bases matching TRBD1. Germline values: CDR1 LGHDT, CDR2 YNNKEL (reference sequence). The CDR3 covers 15 residues. After removal of 3 bases from V and 0 bases from J, the junction contained 4 bases not matched to a gene. The CDR3 reads CASSHRGQMNTEAFF. The DNA for the CDR3 is TGTGCCAGCAGCCATAGGGGACAGATGAACACTGAAGCTTTCTTT. The entire variable domain, with the rest obtained from reference TRBV3-1 and TRBJ1-1, is as follows: DTAVSQTPKYLVTQMGNDKSIKCEQNLGHDTMYWYKQDSKKFLKIMFSYNNKELIINETVPNRFSPKSPDKAHLNLHINSLELGDSAVYFCASSHRGQMNTEAFFGQGTRLTVV.

The chain combines TRBV14 with TRBJ2-1; perhaps TRBD2 as D (6 bases). The CDR3 totals 13 residues. Trimming removed 4 bases at V and 8 bases at J, with 12 bases between. CDR1 and CDR2 from the germline V gene are SGHDN and FVKESK. CDR3 sequence: CASSPLANDEQFF. The CDR3 bases are TGTGCCAGCAGCCCACTAGCTAATGATGAGCAGTTCTTC.

The V and J genes are TRBV19 and TRBJ2-1; TRBD2 matches 11 bases. Germline CDR1 is LNHDA and CDR2 is SQIVND (reference sequence). The CDR3 covers 17 residues. The V and J ends lost 4 bases and 2 bases, in that order; junction bases with no gene match: 7. The CDR3 region is CASSTETTSGTYNEQFF. CDR3 in DNA: TGTGCCAGTAGTACCGAAACGACTAGCGGGACCTACAATGAGCAGTTCTTC.

The chain employs TRBV7-9 and TRBJ2-7; D is unclear. CDR1 and CDR2 from the germline V gene are SEHNR and FQNEAQ (reference sequence). The CDR3 extends over 14 amino acids. V lost 4 bases, J lost 2 bases, and 12 bases lay in between. The chain's CDR3 is CASSSRHLPYEQYF. For the CDR3, the DNA is TGTGCCAGCAGCTCCAGACATCTACCCTACGAGCAGTACTTC.

V gene TRBV20-1 combines with J gene TRBJ2-1, with 7 nucleotides matching TRBD2. V shed 6 bases, J shed 8 bases, and the junction held 13 bases outside the gene matches. This CDR3 spans 14 amino acids. CDR1 is DFQATT, CDR2 SNEGSKA, per germline (reference sequence). CDR3 amino acids: CSAVWGGGEYEQFF. In DNA form, the CDR3 reads TGCAGTGCAGTCTGGGGGGGAGGCGAGTATGAGCAGTTCTTC.

This chain links TRBV30 with TRBJ1-2; possibly TRBD1 for D (5 bases). Trimming took off 4 bases at V and 3 bases at J, with 15 bases between the two ends. The CDR3 consists of 14 residues. Per the germline V gene, CDR1 is GTSNPN and CDR2 is SVGIG (reference sequence). CDR3 amino acids: CAWNNRDGDYGYTF. The CDR3, as DNA: TGTGCCTGGAATAATCGGGACGGTGACTATGGCTACACCTTC.